This T cell receptor (beta chain) was identified during a study of T-cell reconstitution after alpha-beta-depleted transplantation in children. This clonotype was seen ten or more times. The TCRbeta library incorporated unique molecular identifiers. A single record per CDR3 protein comes from TCRdb applying MiXCR to the PCR reads. The sample includes roughly 350,000 distinct CDR3 sequences, 10% to 13% seen only once; the top ten take approximately 2.3%. The CDR3 runs to 15 residues. Germline CDR1 is SGHRS and CDR2 is YFSETQ. J gave up 5 bases and V 1 base, and 5 bases lay outside the gene matches. The starting material was PBMCs from the stem cell graft donor, obtained from the stem cell graft. The source of this sequence is a human donor who donated a stem cell graft to a child with acute lymphoblastic leukemia. V gene TRBV5-1 combines with J gene TRBJ2-2, with 7 bases matching TRBD1. The CDR3 region is CASSLTGAVTGELFF. The CDR3 bases are TGCGCCAGCAGCTTGACAGGGGCGGTGACCGGGGAGCTGTTTTTT.